This T cell receptor (beta chain) was sequenced during a study of blood T cell repertoires in COVID-19 (dated by TCRdb to the early 2020s). For the wider study: Samples from collaborators originated in the United States, Italy and Spain and spanned both the acute and convalescent phases of COVID-19. The material from the prospective study consisted of cDNA or gDNA derived from T cells, B-cell-depleted T cells, or PBMCs. Deeply sampled blood TCRbeta repertoires from subjects exposed to, actively infected with, or recovered from COVID-19 were included in the dataset. A freely available public database, intended as a resource for researchers studying the immune response to SARS-CoV-2, is where the repertoires were released. The samples were drawn from the first 160 participants of the ongoing ImmuneRACE study and from roughly 1,300 subjects provided by 6 global collaborators. Nearly every sample came with metadata listing a de-identified subject ID, COVID-19 status, age in years and sex. Where HLA class I and class II types were available, the types were taken from metadata supplied by the sample provider, not from assay-based typing. General findings and caveats noted by the study authors: The quantity of clinical and demographic metadata differed by source and by participant and was supplied without curation.

This clone was detected ten times or more. Its antigen is currently not known. Base qualities are not provided; no much larger clone lies one nucleotide away. TCRbeta CDR3 regions were amplified from genomic DNA by means of the immunoSEQ Assay, a bias-controlled multiplex PCR. Turning to the authors' computational methods: Nucleated cell counts per sample were estimated from amplification of reference gene primers within the assay. To quantify the absolute abundance of each unique TCRbeta CDR3 rearrangement, sequence reads were collapsed and filtered. For each sample, productive Simpson clonality was calculated by taking the square root of Simpson's diversity index across productive rearrangements. Entries here come from immuneACCESS through TCRdb and include only in-frame sequences with V and J called. Some clones fail to appear in such tables; in the studies checked, an unresolved V gene covers under half of the shortfall, and the cause of the remainder is unknown. The DNA was the basis for D and trimming; V, J and clone size are from that table. This sample has fewer than 400,000 clones in its table, and around nine tenths of those were observed once. About a tenth of the sample rests with the top ten.

The CDR1 and CDR2 encoded by the germline V gene (reference sequence) are SEHNR and FQNEAQ. The CDR3 runs 15 amino acids, cysteine and phenylalanine included. Only CDR3 DNA is held: 45 bases, read in frame from base 1. V is cut by 3 bases and J by 6 bases, and the space between the germline ends is 17 bases. Enrolling through a virtual design, the prospective study's participants ranged in age from about 18 to 100 years and lived across some 23 United States geographic areas. In the prospective study, participants were assigned to cohorts based on the clinical history participants reported in a screening survey and a study questionnaire. Recovered participants in ImmuneRACE Cohort 3 were defined by two consecutive negative NP/OP PCR tests, clearance by a healthcare professional, or resolution of symptoms. Each participant in the prospective study had whole blood, serum and a nasopharyngeal or oropharyngeal swab collected by mobile phlebotomists. Additional blood draws and questionnaires over a roughly two-month period could optionally be provided by prospective study participants. Before DNA extraction, prospective study blood samples were shipped either frozen or at room temperature.

The sequenced material came from PBMCs or T cells enriched from blood (not recorded which). Recombination connected TRBV7-9 to TRBJ1-1; tentative D gene TRBD1, with 5 bases matching. The receptor comes from a woman aged 45-59 years who had recovered from COVID-19. The CDR3 has the sequence CASSFLLVGVAEAFF. In nucleotides, the sequence is TGTGCCAGCAGCTTCCTCCTGGTAGGGGTCGCTGAAGCTTTCTTT.